Each of the 27 T cell receptor beta chains below was sequenced from the same sample in a study of long-term antiretroviral therapy in people with HIV. Survey-level immunoSEQ v3.0 assays were run. Method: immunoSEQ multiplex PCR; TCRdb's copy keeps in-frame clones and lacks some. The sample includes tens of thousands of clones, less than 85% of them seen just once. The starting material was unsorted PBMCs, obtained 0.3 years after starting antiretroviral therapy. These TCRs come from a man aged 40-49 years with HIV.

V and J are TRBV29-1 and TRBJ1-1; D is uncertain. From germline, CDR1 is SQVTM and CDR2 ANQGSEA. The CDR3 is 15 amino acids. Trimming took 4 bases from V and 0 from J, leaving 15 bases between them. In DNA, the CDR3 is TGCAGCGTTGGGCCTGGATGGGGAATGAACACTGAAGCTTTCTTT. Encoded protein: CSVGPGWGMNTEAFF.

The J gene is TRBJ1-2, the V gene TRBV28; a possible D gene is TRBD1 (6 bases). The CDR3 loop spans 14 amino acids. Germline lookup yields CDR1 MDHEN and CDR2 SYDVKM. Trimming pared 5 bases from V and 4 bases from J, leaving 14 bases between. The CDR3 DNA follows: TGTGCCAGCAGTCCTACAGGGTCGGGCTATGGCTACACCTTC. It codes for CASSPTGSGYGYTF.

V is TRBV5-1 and J is TRBJ2-7; 9 positions agree with TRBD1. This CDR3 has 15 amino acids. The trim removed 4 bases at V and 5 bases at J, leaving 10 bases unmatched. Germline V gene data show CDR1 as SGHRS and CDR2 as YFSETQ. The CDR3 nucleotides read TGCGCCAGCAGCGTCGGTTGGGACAGGGATCACGAGCAGTACTTC. This codes for CASSVGWDRDHEQYF.

This clone is a singleton in its sample. This specimen includes other DNA sequences encoding the same CDR3. The CDR3 DNA follows: TGTGCCAGCTCACCACCGCCTAGCCTGGGGGAGCAGTTCTTC. The encoded protein is CASSPPPSLGEQFF. The V call is TRBV18, the J call TRBJ2-1, with D possibly being TRBD2 (5 bases). Per germline, CDR1 KGHSH and CDR2 LQKENI. The V and J ends lost 0 bases and 10 bases respectively, with 13 bases between them. The CDR3 loop spans 14 amino acids.

The J gene is TRBJ2-5, the V gene TRBV7-6; D is unresolved. Germline V gives CDR1 SGHVS, CDR2 FNYEAQ. This CDR3 comprises 11 residues. The V end lost 0 bases, the J end lost 4 bases, and 0 bases lay between the germline ends. In nucleotides, the CDR3 is TGTGCCAGCAGCTTAGCAGAGACCCAGTACTTC. Translation: CASSLAETQYF.

V usage is TRBV6-1 and J usage is TRBJ1-1; 7 bases match TRBD1. CDR3 size: 15 residues. Germline V gene sequence: CDR1 MNHNS, CDR2 SASEGT. With V trimmed by 6 bases and J by 1 base, 8 bases remained unmatched. CDR3 residues: CASRGRQGQNTEAFF. Here the CDR3 DNA reads TGTGCCAGCAGGGGTCGACAGGGCCAGAACACTGAAGCTTTCTTT.

This chain connects TRBV7-9 to TRBJ2-2; D is possibly TRBD1 (6 bases). The V gene's germline CDR1 is SEHNR and CDR2 FQNEAQ (reference sequence). V lost 5 bases and J lost 7, with 11 bases in between. The CDR3 is 13 residues long. The CDR3 protein is CASSVQGNGELFF. CDR3 DNA sequence: TGTGCCAGCAGCGTACAGGGTAACGGGGAGCTGTTTTTT.

This chain uses TRBV6-1 with TRBJ2-5; D is undetermined. Germline CDR1 reads MNHNS; CDR2 reads SASEGT. The CDR3 is 13 residues long. With 5 bases removed from V and 2 bases from J, the gap between germline ends came to 9 bases. CDR3 coding DNA: TGTGCCAGCAGTTCGGACCTGCAAGAGACCCAGTACTTC. Protein product: CASSSDLQETQYF.

V is TRBV6-6 and J is TRBJ1-3; no definite D call. Germline V gene data show CDR1 as MNHNY and CDR2 as SVGAGI (reference sequence). The V end was cut by 7 bases, the J end by 1 base, with 14 bases between. The CDR3 loop spans 15 amino acids. For the CDR3, the DNA is TGTGCCAGCACGACGGGAGGGAGATCTGGAAACACCATATATTTT. It is translated as CASTTGGRSGNTIYF.

V usage is TRBV5-1 and J usage is TRBJ2-5; D unresolved. The V gene's germline CDR1 is SGHRS and CDR2 YFSETQ. The CDR3 runs to 13 residues. V dropped 1 base and J dropped 4 bases, with 8 bases sitting between them. The CDR3 loop is CASSLPGAETQYF. As DNA, the CDR3 is TGCGCCAGCAGCTTGCCGGGCGCAGAGACCCAGTACTTC.

This chain links TRBV5-6 with TRBJ2-7; D gene uncertain. This CDR3 has 12 residues. Germline V gives CDR1 SGHDT, CDR2 YYEEEE. V was cut by 0 bases and J by 6 bases, with 7 bases left in between. The DNA of the CDR3 is TGTGCCAGCAGCTTGGGGTCTGGCGAGCAGTACTTC. Translated: CASSLGSGEQYF.

The genes are TRBV10-3 and TRBJ2-6; 8 nucleotides match TRBD1. V was clipped by 11 bases and J by 0 bases; unmatched bases: 9. The CDR3 extends over 16 amino acids. Germline lookup yields CDR1 ENHRY and CDR2 SYGVKD. CDR3 nucleotide sequence: TGTGCCGTTCCCAGGGGGCCTAACTCTGGGGCCAACGTCCTGACTTTC. This codes for CAVPRGPNSGANVLTF.

The chain carries TRBV5-1 and TRBJ1-5, with D possibly TRBD1 on 6 matching bases. CDR1 SGHRS and CDR2 YFSETQ come from the germline V gene. The CDR3 length is 16 residues. Trimming shortened V by 2 bases and J by 0 bases, and 12 bases separated the two germline ends. This CDR3 is CASSFLPGDSNQPQHF. CDR3 sequence (DNA): TGCGCCAGCAGCTTTCTCCCAGGGGATAGCAATCAGCCCCAGCATTTT.

The rearrangement links TRBV21-1 to TRBJ1-1; the table's D gene call, TRBD1, was not cross checked with the DNA. TRBV21-1 is tagged as a pseudogene. The CDR3 is 16 residues long. This CDR3 is CASSNRPNRGRTEAFF. The CDR3 DNA follows: TGTGCCAGCAGCAATAGGCCCAACAGGGGGCGTACTGAAGCTTTCTTT.

The chain links TRBV6-5 to TRBJ1-4; 7 nucleotides line up with TRBD1. The V segment lost 6 bases and the J segment 9 bases; nucleotides outside the gene matches: 13. The CDR3 sequence is 15 residues long. CDR1 MNHEY and CDR2 SVGAGI come from the germline V gene. CDR3 amino acids: CASSIETGRLQKLFF. CDR3 DNA: TGTGCCAGCAGCATAGAGACAGGGCGTCTGCAAAAACTGTTTTTT.

The V and J genes are TRBV7-2 and TRBJ2-7; the match to TRBD1 covers 9 bases. V trimming: 6 bases; J trimming: 1 base; junction bases outside the gene matches: 4. Germline V gives CDR1 SGHTA, CDR2 FQGNSA. The CDR3 loop spans 14 amino acids. Here the CDR3 reads CASSSGTGSYEQYF. The CDR3, as DNA: TGTGCCAGCAGTTCCGGGACAGGGTCCTACGAGCAGTACTTC.

The chain employs TRBV29-1 and TRBJ2-3; a possible D gene is TRBD1 (5 bases). The CDR3 sequence is 15 residues long. The germline V and J ends were trimmed by 3 bases and 6 bases, with 19 bases remaining between them. The germline V gene has CDR1 SQVTM and CDR2 ANQGSEA. CDR3: CSVDWGATLPDTQYF. The CDR3 DNA reads as TGCAGCGTTGATTGGGGCGCCACCCTCCCCGATACGCAGTATTTT.

V and J are TRBV28 and TRBJ1-5; D is undetermined. The CDR3 is 12 residues long. Germline CDR1 is MDHEN and CDR2 is SYDVKM. The ends were cut back, 6 bases at V and 5 bases at J, with 8 bases in the middle. The CDR3 protein is CASRQIDQPQHF. In nucleotides, the CDR3 is TGTGCCAGCAGACAGATAGATCAGCCCCAGCATTTT.

J is TRBJ2-3 and V is TRBV28, with D perhaps being TRBD1 or TRBD2 (5 bases each). This CDR3 has 14 residues. V lost 6 bases and J 4 bases, leaving 14 bases between the germline ends. Germline loops: CDR1 MDHEN, CDR2 SYDVKM. This CDR3 is CASSLTLGADTQYF. The CDR3 coding sequence is TGTGCCAGCAGCCTTACACTGGGGGCAGATACGCAGTATTTT.

This clone was detected once. The gene calls are TRBV29-1 and TRBJ2-1, with a possible D match to TRBD2 (5 bases). CDR3 length: 14 amino acids. Germline lookup yields CDR1 SQVTM and CDR2 ANQGSEA. V lost 3 bases to trimming and J lost 4 bases, with 13 bases between them. CDR3 nucleotide sequence: TGCAGCGTTGATGAGGGAGTCATATACAATGAGCAGTTCTTC. Translation: CSVDEGVIYNEQFF.

The CDR3 spells CASSLNAGLGGELFF. The CDR3 nucleotides are TGCGCCAGCAGCTTGAATGCGGGGTTAGGCGGGGAGCTGTTTTTT. The chain combines TRBV5-1 with TRBJ2-2; TRBD2 might be the D (6 bases). CDR3 length: 15 residues. In germline, CDR1 is SGHRS, CDR2 YFSETQ. Trimming cost V 1 base and J 7 bases, with 14 bases left between them.

The chain is built from TRBV29-1 and TRBJ2-7, with a tentative D call TRBD2 (6 bases). Germline loops: CDR1 SQVTM, CDR2 ANQGSEA. The V gene lost 5 bases and the J gene lost 3 bases, with 14 bases spanning the gap. The CDR3 is made up of 13 amino acids. CDR3 residues: CSVTRGLNYEQYF. CDR3 sequence (DNA): TGCAGCGTTACGAGGGGACTTAACTACGAGCAGTACTTC.

The chain uses TRBV5-6 and TRBJ2-3; TRBD2 aligns across 13 bases. V was pared by 3 bases and J by 0 bases, with 1 base of the junction left unmatched. The germline V gene has CDR1 SGHDT and CDR2 YYEEEE. The CDR3 sequence is 16 residues long. CDR3 in DNA: TGTGCCAGCAGCTCGGGACTAGCGGGGAGCACAGATACGCAGTATTTT. Translation gives CASSSGLAGSTDTQYF. The entire variable domain, with the rest obtained from reference TRBV5-6 and TRBJ2-3, is as follows: DAGVTQSPTHLIKTRGQQVTLRCSPKSGHDTVSWYQQALGQGPQFIFQYYEEEERQRGNFPDRFSGHQFPNYSSELNVNALLLGDSALYLCASSSGLAGSTDTQYFGPGTRLTVL.

The chain couples TRBV19 to TRBJ1-4; tentative D call: TRBD1 (6 bases). V lost 5 bases to trimming and J lost 7 bases, with 11 bases between them. The germline V gene has CDR1 LNHDA and CDR2 SQIVND (reference sequence). There are 13 residues in the CDR3. This chain's CDR3 is CASSSGTLEKLFF. The CDR3 coding sequence is TGTGCCAGTAGTTCCGGGACACTTGAAAAACTGTTTTTT.

The genes are TRBV4-1 and TRBJ2-7, with D maybe TRBD2 (7 bases). CDR1 and CDR2 (germline): MGHRA, YSYEKL. V gave up 4 bases and J gave up 3 bases, with 13 bases separating them. This CDR3 has 14 residues. CDR3 DNA: TGCGCCAGCAGCCCTACAGGGAGGGGCTACGAGCAGTACTTC. Protein sequence: CASSPTGRGYEQYF.

The count of this clone is one. The chain employs TRBV7-2 and TRBJ1-4, with D perhaps matching TRBD1 (6 bases). Trimming cost V 2 bases and J 7 bases, with 14 bases left between them. Germline CDR1 reads SGHTA; CDR2 reads FQGNSA. The CDR3 has 15 residues. This chain's CDR3 is CASSLSQGGGEKLFF. The CDR3 nucleotides are TGTGCCAGCAGCTTATCCCAGGGAGGGGGTGAAAAACTGTTTTTT.

The chain uses TRBV6-5 and TRBJ2-2; D may correspond to TRBD1 or TRBD2 (6 bases each). Germline CDR1 reads MNHEY; CDR2 reads SVGAGI. The germline V and J ends were trimmed by 4 bases and 5 bases, with 11 bases remaining between them. This CDR3 has 14 residues. The CDR3 spells CASSWGAWTGELFF. The CDR3 DNA follows: TGTGCCAGCAGTTGGGGGGCCTGGACCGGGGAGCTGTTTTTT.